The 17 T cell receptor beta chains reported below all come from one sample, sequenced in a study of blood T cell repertoires in COVID-19. Some clones are missing from TCRdb's copy, which holds only in-frame ones; the method was immunoSEQ multiplex PCR. This sample has 50,000 to 65,000 clones, with 80% to 85% found just once. The sample taken for sequencing was peripheral blood. These receptors were collected from a man in his sixties with COVID-19, enrolled during active disease.

V is TRBV5-1 and J is TRBJ2-6, with 9 bases that match TRBD2. The trim removed 5 bases at V and 6 bases at J, leaving 9 bases unmatched. Germline values: CDR1 SGHRS, CDR2 YFSETQ. The CDR3 is 16 amino acids. The CDR3 DNA reads TGCGCCAGCAGGCGCGGGGGGGATGGGTCGGCCAACGTCCTGACTTTC. It yields the protein CASRRGGDGSANVLTF.

The CDR3 is CASSEAGRGLSEAFF. The DNA for the CDR3 is TGTGCCAGCAGTGAGGCTGGCAGGGGGCTCTCTGAAGCTTTCTTT. The rearrangement joins TRBV25-1 to TRBJ1-1, with 8 bases that match TRBD1. V gave up 3 bases and J gave up 6 bases; unmatched junction bases: 9. The germline CDR1 and CDR2 sequences are MGHDK and SYGVNS. The CDR3 runs 15 residues.

This sequence joins TRBV12-3 or TRBV12-4 and TRBJ1-1, with TRBD1 as a possible D gene (5 bases). The length of the CDR3 is 13 residues. Trimming stripped 2 bases from V and 6 bases from J, with 10 bases between. The CDR3 DNA reads as TGTGCCAGCAGTTTATTGGGGCAAGCTGAAGCTTTCTTT. This gives the protein CASSLLGQAEAFF.

V is TRBV7-3 and J is TRBJ2-3; D is perhaps TRBD2 (5 bases). CDR1 and CDR2 (germline): SGHTA, FQGTGA. CDR3 size: 14 residues. The V and J ends lost 0 bases and 4 bases respectively, with 8 bases between them. The CDR3 coding sequence is TGTGCCAGCAGCTTAACGGGAGTGGCAGATACGCAGTATTTT. Amino acid sequence: CASSLTGVADTQYF.

CDR3 in DNA: TGTGCCAGCAGTATTCCTCGGACAGGTGGAAACACCATATATTTT. Translating it yields CASSIPRTGGNTIYF. This chain uses TRBV28 with TRBJ1-3, with TRBD1 matching 7 bases. After removal of 5 bases from V and 3 bases from J, the junction contained 7 bases not matched to a gene. Germline lookup yields CDR1 MDHEN and CDR2 SYDVKM. This CDR3 region has 15 residues. The variable domain in full, with the rest retrieved from reference TRBV28 and TRBJ1-3, is DVKVTQSSRYLVKRTGEKVFLECVQDMDHENMFWYRQDPGLGLRLIYFSYDVKMKEKGDIPEGYSVSREKKERFSLILESASTNQTSMYLCASSIPRTGGNTIYFGEGSWLTVV.

The rearrangement uses TRBV5-1 and TRBJ2-7; D uncertain. From germline, CDR1 is SGHRS and CDR2 YFSETQ. The CDR3 runs 11 residues. V was trimmed by 3 bases and J by 7 bases, leaving 8 bases between them. The CDR3 loop is CASSSTQEQYF. The CDR3 bases are TGCGCCAGCAGCTCCACCCAGGAGCAGTACTTC.

This rearrangement joins TRBV9 to TRBJ1-2, with 8 positions matching TRBD1. CDR1 is SGDLS and CDR2 is YYNGEE in the germline V gene. V was pared by 3 bases and J by 3 bases, with 10 bases of the junction left unmatched. The length of the CDR3 is 16 residues. The CDR3 DNA is TGTGCCAGCAGCGAGACCAGCCAGGGGGCCCACTATGGCTACACCTTC. Encoded protein: CASSETSQGAHYGYTF.

The genes are TRBV10-3 and TRBJ2-5, with D perhaps matching TRBD2 (6 bases). Germline loops: CDR1 ENHRY, CDR2 SYGVKD. The CDR3 has 13 amino acids. Trimming removed 4 bases at V and 5 bases at J, with 11 bases between. CDR3 coding DNA: TGTGCCATCAGTGGCCTAGCGATCGAGACCCAGTACTTC. Its protein product is CAISGLAIETQYF.

This clone was counted once. This rearrangement joins TRBV6-5 to TRBJ1-2; 11 positions match TRBD1. V shed 7 bases, J shed 2 bases, and the junction held 3 bases outside the gene matches. This CDR3 has 14 residues. Germline V gene data show CDR1 as MNHEY and CDR2 as SVGAGI. This CDR3 is CASIRDRGNYGYTF. The CDR3 coding sequence is TGTGCCAGCATCCGGGACAGGGGGAACTATGGCTACACCTTC.

This chain joins TRBV18 and TRBJ2-2; TRBD1 agrees at 7 bases. The CDR3 contains 17 residues. The J segment lost 4 bases and the V segment lost 2 bases, leaving 10 bases of the junction unmatched. Germline CDR1 and CDR2: KGHSH and LQKENI. The DNA for the CDR3 is TGTGCCAGCTCACCAACCGCGACAGGGATGGCCACCGGGGAGCTGTTTTTT. It is translated as CASSPTATGMATGELFF.

The J gene is TRBJ1-1, the V gene TRBV7-2, with 7 bases matching TRBD1. V was clipped by 5 bases and J by 1 base; unmatched bases: 7. CDR1 is SGHTA, CDR2 FQGNSA, per germline. CDR3 size: 15 residues. CDR3 protein: CASSLLGTANTEAFF. The CDR3 bases are TGTGCCAGCAGCCTACTAGGGACAGCGAACACTGAAGCTTTCTTT. Using reference TRBV7-2 and TRBJ1-1 for the parts outside the CDR3, the full variable domain is GAGVSQSPSNKVTEKGKDVELRCDPISGHTALYWYRQSLGQGLEFLIYFQGNSAPDKSGLPSDRFSAERTGGSVSTLTIQRTQQEDSAVYLCASSLLGTANTEAFFGQGTRLTVV.

The chain couples TRBV12-3 or TRBV12-4 to TRBJ1-2; no firm D call. The ends were cut back, 4 bases at V and 0 bases at J, with 6 bases in the middle. The CDR3 loop spans 13 amino acids. The CDR3 sequence is CASSSLANYGYTF. DNA of the CDR3: TGTGCCAGCAGTTCATTAGCTAACTATGGCTACACCTTC.

The chain couples TRBV6-6 to TRBJ2-1; 7 nucleotides line up with TRBD2. Germline loops: CDR1 MNHNY, CDR2 SVGAGI (reference sequence). V shed 4 bases and J 7 bases; nucleotides not matched to a gene: 10. The CDR3 runs 15 residues. Here the CDR3 DNA reads TGTGCCAGCAGTTTCTCGCGGGAGCGTAATAATGAGCAGTTCTTC. Protein: CASSFSRERNNEQFF.

The gene calls are TRBV6-5 and TRBJ2-7; the match to TRBD2 covers 7 bases. Germline V gene sequence: CDR1 MNHEY, CDR2 SVGAGI. CDR3 length: 14 residues. Trimming at V came to 0 bases and at J to 4 bases, leaving 3 bases not matched to a gene. The CDR3 nucleotides read TGTGCCAGCAGTTACTCGGGAGCGGGATACGAGCAGTACTTC. This encodes CASSYSGAGYEQYF.

The rearrangement joins TRBV27 to TRBJ1-5; TRBD1 aligns across 8 bases. J was trimmed by 5 bases and V by 6 bases; bases with no gene match: 9. Germline lookup yields CDR1 MNHEY and CDR2 SMNVEV (reference sequence). The CDR3 consists of 15 residues. The CDR3 sequence is CASRFTGGRDQPQHF. The CDR3 DNA follows: TGTGCCAGCAGATTCACAGGGGGACGTGATCAGCCCCAGCATTTT.

The CDR3 nucleotides read TGTGCCAGCACCGTAGGGGGGGGCGCGGGTGGCTACACCTTC. It specifies CASTVGGGAGGYTF. The chain couples TRBV2 to TRBJ1-2, with D possibly being TRBD1 (6 bases). The CDR3 has 14 residues. Germline-derived CDR1 and CDR2 are SNHLY and FYNNEI. With 7 bases removed from V and 7 bases from J, the gap between germline ends came to 19 bases. Using reference TRBV2 and TRBJ1-2 for the parts outside the CDR3, the full variable domain is EPEVTQTPSHQVTQMGQEVILRCVPISNHLYFYWYRQILGQKVEFLVSFYNNEISEKSEIFDDQFSVERPDGSNFTLKIRSTKLEDSAMYFCASTVGGGAGGYTFGSGTRLTVV.

The chain uses TRBV5-1 and TRBJ1-3; the D gene is possibly TRBD1 (6 bases). The germline V gene encodes CDR1 SGHRS and CDR2 YFSETQ. The CDR3 is 15 residues long. Trimming shortened V by 5 bases and J by 0 bases, and 12 bases separated the two germline ends. For the CDR3, the DNA is TGCGCCAGCAGGCAAAACAGGGACTCTGGAAACACCATATATTTT. It encodes CASRQNRDSGNTIYF.